What follows is one TCR beta chain and its context. Its antigen remains undetermined. Base qualities are not at hand, and no much larger clone is one base apart. The library was prepared using the immunoSEQ multiplex PCR assay. TCRbeta CDR3 sequencing was performed at survey depth by Adaptive Biotechnologies, and CDR3 sequences, V/J genes, productive frequency and template counts were reported. TCR beta CDR3 regions were amplified from genomic DNA rather than RNA. Per the authors' processing: Jensen-Shannon divergence served to quantify pairwise repertoire overlap between tissues, with 0 meaning identical and 1 meaning complete divergence. Tissues were clustered by single-linkage agglomerative hierarchical clustering of pairwise JSD values and displayed as dendrograms. GLIPH2 was run on all patient samples with simulation_depth 1000, kmer_min_depth 3 and cdr3_length_cutoff 8, and groups with more than two unique CDR3s were retained. In a standardized tissue-overlap score, Jaccard GLIPH-group overlap across patients was extrapolated to a standard repertoire size of 1000 clones. Linear mixed-effect models, with tissue included as a fixed effect and individual included as a random effect, were used to assess associations of diversity with clinical or experimental variables. TCRdb stores this immuneACCESS table with in-frame sequences only. Part of the clones is absent; in the studies checked, under half of the shortfall reflects unresolved V genes, and no reason is known for the rest. That table is the source of V, J and clone size, and D and trimming were worked out from the DNA. Recorded for this sample are tens of thousands of clones; roughly 92% of them occurred a single time. 3% to 4% of the sample is in the top ten clones.

The data were taken from a study of tissue T cells after allogeneic stem cell transplantation (dated by TCRdb to 2021 to 2024). Context from the whole study: Over an approximately three-year period, a research-autopsy study prospectively enrolled about 7 adult allo-HCT recipients who had steroid-refractory GVHD. Every GVHD patient got a graft from a donor, with four grafts unmodified and three CD34-selected to deplete T cells. Every GVHD patient had gastrointestinal GVHD and was given several lines of GVHD-directed therapy, and five of the GVHD patients also had skin involvement. Pre-transplant PBMCs were of recipient origin and were available from 4 to 6 GVHD patients. For viably preserved blood and marrow, CD3+ T cells were flow-sorted when cell numbers allowed; smaller samples underwent direct DNA extraction. The study profiled TCR beta repertoires across many tissues from research autopsies of patients with and without GVHD, plus mouse models of GVHD. The human arm was conducted as a prospective observational study, and neither blinding nor randomization was performed. Study-level results and caveats: Which tissue TCRs were alloreactive or antigen-specific was not determined in the study, and some of the clones might have been host cells that persisted. Within patients, how anatomically similar the tissues were was a key factor in shaping TCR repertoire composition, regardless of disease or transplant status. The patient cohort was small and clinically heterogeneous, and sampling depth was acknowledged as a limitation. Not many T cell clones showed up in more than one patient, yet clustering based on motifs uncovered repertoire signatures that were shared across patients in a tissue-specific way. Blood and spleen T cells captured only a limited portion of the TCR repertoire detected in tissues, in both patients and mice.

The time point label corresponds to: recipient (host-origin) PBMCs collected before allo-HCT. The sequence derives from a woman aged 35-75 years who later had graft-versus-host disease after an allogeneic stem cell transplant. Here the sequenced sample was blood, taken before transplantation.

The DNA sequence is TGCGCCAGCAGCCTAGTGGGGACAGGGGATATGGCCCTCCACTTT. This is translated as CASSLVGTGDMALHF. The rearrangement joined TRBV4-3 to TRBJ1-6, and TRBD1 aligns with 10 junction nucleotides. The germline V gene specifies LGHNA as CDR1 and YSLEER as CDR2. The junction shows trimming of 4 bases on V and 14 bases on J, and the gene matches do not reach 11 bases of it. CDR3 length: 15 amino acids, cysteine to phenylalanine. This entry keeps only the CDR3 DNA: 45 bases, framed from base 1.